Below are 9 T cell receptor beta chains sequenced from a single sample in a study of blood T cell repertoires in COVID-19. The data were produced by immunoSEQ multiplex PCR, yet TCRdb's version contains in-frame clones alone and is incomplete. The sample consists of approximately 300,000 clones, around 90% of them appearing once. Material for sequencing was PBMCs or T cells enriched from blood (not recorded which). All receptors derive from a young woman who had recovered from COVID-19.

The J gene is TRBJ1-2, the V gene TRBV10-2, with a possible D match to TRBD1 (5 bases). Trimming shortened V by 3 bases and J by 8 bases, and 16 bases separated the two germline ends. CDR3 size: 14 residues. CDR1 and CDR2 (germline): WSHSY, SAAADI. The CDR3 DNA follows: TGCGCCAGCAGTGATCTTCAACCTTGGGGCGGCTACACCTTC. It yields the protein CASSDLQPWGGYTF.

V and J are TRBV4-1 and TRBJ1-1; 8 positions match TRBD1. Germline V gene sequence: CDR1 MGHRA, CDR2 YSYEKL. V lost 2 bases, J lost 2 bases, and 4 bases stayed unmatched. This CDR3 contains 15 residues. The CDR3 reads CASSQLTGANTEAFF. In nucleotides, the CDR3 is TGCGCCAGCAGCCAATTGACAGGGGCTAACACTGAAGCTTTCTTT.

This clone was picked up one time. The V call is TRBV19, the J call TRBJ2-7, with TRBD2 matching 14 bases. The length of the CDR3 is 17 residues. The J segment lost 0 bases and the V segment lost 4 bases, leaving 5 bases of the junction unmatched. Germline values: CDR1 LNHDA, CDR2 SQIVND (reference sequence). CDR3 DNA sequence: TGTGCCAGTAGTACGGGACTAGCGGGGGTGCACTCCTACGAGCAGTACTTC. It translates to CASSTGLAGVHSYEQYF.

Concerning this clone: Other DNA sequences in the sample encode the same CDR3. The V gene is TRBV27, the J gene TRBJ1-5; D not certain. The germline CDR1 and CDR2 sequences are MNHEY and SMNVEV (reference sequence). This CDR3 contains 14 residues. V was pared by 2 bases and J by 3 bases, with 8 bases between. The CDR3 loop is CASSLAGANQPQHF. The CDR3 DNA sequence: TGTGCCAGCAGTTTAGCAGGTGCCAATCAGCCCCAGCATTTT.

V is TRBV24-1 and J is TRBJ1-5; D is perhaps TRBD1 (5 bases). With 4 bases removed from V and 1 base from J, the gap between germline ends came to 16 bases. This CDR3 region has 17 residues. The germline gives CDR1 KGHDR, CDR2 SFDVKD. CDR3 residues: CATSEGGRGISNQPQHF. CDR3 nucleotide sequence: TGTGCCACCAGTGAGGGGGGTAGAGGTATAAGCAATCAGCCCCAGCATTTT.

This chain uses TRBV20-1 with TRBJ2-5, with unresolved D. In germline, CDR1 is DFQATT, CDR2 SNEGSKA (reference sequence). CDR3 length: 15 amino acids. Deletions cut 3 bases from V and 2 bases from J, with 16 bases between. Written as DNA, the CDR3 is TGCAGTGCTAGTCTTGTGGGCCGGCCACAAGAGACCCAGTACTTC. The encoded protein is CSASLVGRPQETQYF.

The V gene is TRBV6-5, the J gene TRBJ1-6; D gene uncertain. The CDR3 runs 15 residues. CDR1 is MNHEY, CDR2 SVGAGI, per germline. Between the trimmed V and J ends, which lost 7 bases and 4 bases, there was a span of 14 bases. CDR3: CASIESSAYNSPLHF. CDR3 sequence (DNA): TGTGCCAGCATAGAGTCGAGCGCTTATAATTCACCCCTCCACTTT.

This chain uses TRBV11-2 with TRBJ2-7; TRBD2 is a possible D gene (7 bases). Trimming stripped 3 bases from V and 9 bases from J, with 12 bases between. The germline gives CDR1 SGHAT, CDR2 FQNNGV. The CDR3 is 12 residues long. CDR3 amino acids: CASSFEGGGQYF. The CDR3, as DNA: TGTGCCAGCAGCTTTGAAGGGGGGGGGCAGTACTTC. The full variable domain, with the rest looked up from reference TRBV11-2 and TRBJ2-7, is EAGVAQSPRYKIIEKRQSVAFWCNPISGHATLYWYQQILGQGPKLLIQFQNNGVVDDSQLPKDRFSAERLKGVDSTLKIQPAKLEDSAVYLCASSFEGGGQYFGPGTRLTVT.

CDR3 coding DNA: TGTGCCAGCAGCTCCGCGGACAAGCCGAACACTGAAGCTTTCTTT. The encoded protein is CASSSADKPNTEAFF. This chain connects TRBV7-9 to TRBJ1-1; a weak D match, TRBD1 (5 bases). The CDR3 is 15 amino acids. CDR1 SEHNR and CDR2 FQNEAQ come from the germline V gene (reference sequence). V lost 4 bases and J lost 1, with 13 bases in between. The variable domain in full, with the rest retrieved from reference TRBV7-9 and TRBJ1-1, is DTGVSQNPRHKITKRGQNVTFRCDPISEHNRLYWYRQTLGQGPEFLTYFQNEAQLEKSRLLSDRFSAERPKGSFSTLEIQRTEQGDSAMYLCASSSADKPNTEAFFGQGTRLTVV.